Below, 9 T cell receptor beta chains from the same sample are listed, as sequenced in a study of cytomegalovirus exposure and HLA in healthy donors. PCR primers comprised 60 Vbeta and 13 Jbeta primers. Measured with immunoSEQ multiplex PCR; TCRdb has only the in-frame clones, and not every one. The sample lists 120,000 or so clones, about four fifths occurring once. Material for sequencing was PBMCs. These receptors originate from a woman aged 40 to 50 in good health and CMV-seropositive.

This chain connects TRBV27 to TRBJ2-7; 16 nucleotides match TRBD2. CDR1 is MNHEY and CDR2 is SMNVEV in the germline V gene (reference sequence). V lost 6 bases, J lost 7 bases, and 6 bases stayed unmatched. The CDR3 has 15 residues. CDR3 nucleotides: TGTGCCAGCAGCTCTGGGACTAGCGGGAGGGGGGAGCAGTACTTC. This encodes CASSSGTSGRGEQYF.

The rearrangement joins TRBV10-2 to TRBJ2-1, with 7 bases identical to TRBD2. Germline CDR1 reads WSHSY; CDR2 reads SAAADI. The CDR3 is 15 amino acids. V lost 3 bases to trimming and J lost 7 bases; unmatched junction nucleotides: 9. The DNA of the CDR3 is TGCGCCAGCAGTGATCCAGCGGGATTGATGAATGAGCAGTTCTTC. Translated: CASSDPAGLMNEQFF.

V and J are TRBV7-9 and TRBJ2-1, with D tentatively TRBD2 (5 bases). Germline loops: CDR1 SEHNR, CDR2 FQNEAQ (reference sequence). The CDR3 has 15 amino acids. V gave up 5 bases and J gave up 6 bases, with 17 bases separating them. The CDR3 region is CASSKILAPFNEQFF. CDR3 DNA: TGTGCCAGCAGCAAAATTTTAGCGCCCTTCAATGAGCAGTTCTTC.

The chain couples TRBV9 to TRBJ1-1; possible D gene TRBD1, 6 bases. The CDR3 has 15 residues. V lost 1 base and J lost 1, with 11 bases in between. Looked up from germline, CDR1 is SGDLS and CDR2 is YYNGEE. The DNA for the CDR3 is TGTGCCAGCAGCGTATTCGGGACACCGAACACTGAAGCTTTCTTT. Protein: CASSVFGTPNTEAFF.

This clone is a singleton in its sample. The rearrangement links TRBV28 to TRBJ2-7; TRBD2 agrees at 10 bases. Losses at the gene ends were 7 bases for V and 0 bases for J; bases not matched to a gene: 6. Germline V gene sequence: CDR1 MDHEN, CDR2 SYDVKM. The CDR3 loop spans 15 amino acids. The CDR3 is CASIRSGRASYEQYF. The DNA of the CDR3 is TGTGCCAGCATCCGGAGCGGGAGGGCCTCCTACGAGCAGTACTTC.

The chain links TRBV2 to TRBJ1-1; TRBD1 is a possible D gene (5 bases). The CDR3 is made up of 13 amino acids. The germline gives CDR1 SNHLY, CDR2 FYNNEI. With 7 bases removed from V and 2 bases from J, the gap between germline ends came to 11 bases. The CDR3 region has the DNA TGTGCCAGCAAGGGGCGAGCTAACACTGAAGCTTTCTTT. It codes for CASKGRANTEAFF.

The J gene is TRBJ1-4, the V gene TRBV19, with 8 bases aligning to TRBD1. CDR1 is LNHDA, CDR2 SQIVND, per germline (reference sequence). J gave up 7 bases and V 3 bases, and 7 bases lay outside the gene matches. The CDR3 spans 15 residues. The CDR3 DNA reads as TGTGCCAGTAGTATCTACAGGGGGGTTTTTGAAAAACTGTTTTTT. Translated: CASSIYRGVFEKLFF.

This chain connects TRBV5-4 to TRBJ2-1, with TRBD2 matching 9 bases. Losses at the gene ends were 4 bases for V and 8 bases for J; bases not matched to a gene: 16. The germline CDR1 and CDR2 sequences are SGHNT and YYREEE (reference sequence). The CDR3 consists of 17 residues. The CDR3 coding sequence is TGTGCCAGCAGCGATCATAGCGGGGGCCCCTCCGGTTATGAGCAGTTCTTC. Translated: CASSDHSGGPSGYEQFF. The variable domain in full, completed from reference TRBV5-4 and TRBJ2-1, reads ETGVTQSPTHLIKTRGQQVTLRCSSQSGHNTVSWYQQALGQGPQFIFQYYREEENGRGNFPPRFSGLQFPNYSSELNVNALELDDSALYLCASSDHSGGPSGYEQFFGPGTRLTVL.

The J gene is TRBJ1-2, the V gene TRBV7-8, with a weak D call TRBD1 (5 bases). Per germline, CDR1 SGHVS and CDR2 FQNEAQ. Deletions cut 1 base from V and 3 bases from J, with 12 bases between. CDR3 length: 15 residues. CDR3 in amino acids: CASSLGLRDYYGYTF. The CDR3 nucleotides read TGTGCCAGCAGCTTAGGACTCAGGGATTACTATGGCTACACCTTC.